The rows below give T cell receptor beta chains drawn from one sample of a study of cytomegalovirus exposure and HLA in healthy donors. Clones were read by immunoSEQ multiplex PCR, and TCRdb kept only the in-frame ones, dropping some. The data hold under 150,000 clones, with around 84% observed a single time. The sequenced sample consisted of PBMCs. These TCRs come from a middle-aged woman in good health and CMV-seronegative. CDR3s include the opening cysteine and the closing phenylalanine or tryptophan. D genes are given only for firm matches. A clone size is listed for some rows: how often the clone was seen (once, few, many), or a class if it is expanded.

d_call j_call clone_size v_call cdr3_nt cdr3_aa
TRBD1 TRBJ1-1 few TRBV13 TGTGCCAGCAGCTTAATGGGACAGCTGAACACTGAAGCTTTCTTT CASSLMGQLNTEAFF
- TRBJ2-7 - TRBV11-2 TGTGCCAGCAGCTTAGGCCCAACTAGCCACGAGCAGTACTTC CASSLGPTSHEQYF
- TRBJ1-1 - TRBV28 TGTGCCAGCAGTTTATTAGACACTGAAGCTTTCTTT CASSLLDTEAFF
TRBD2 TRBJ2-5 once TRBV5-5 TGTGCCAGCAGCCCTATGGGACTAGCGGGACAGGAGACCCAGTACTTC CASSPMGLAGQETQYF
TRBD1 TRBJ1-1 - TRBV6-1 TGTGCCAGTAGACAGGGGACCGGCACTGAAGCTTTCTTT CASRQGTGTEAFF
- TRBJ2-2 - TRBV5-4 TGTGCCAGCAGCTCCCCGTTAGTATCGAACACCGGGGAGCTGTTTTTT CASSSPLVSNTGELFF
TRBD2 TRBJ2-1 - TRBV28 TGTGCCAGCAGTTTCCTTAGCGGGAACAATGAGCAGTTCTTC CASSFLSGNNEQFF
- TRBJ1-1 - TRBV9 TGTGCCAGCAGCGTATATATGAACACTGAAGCTTTCTTT CASSVYMNTEAFF
TRBD1 TRBJ2-2 - TRBV19 TGTGCCAGTAGAAACAGACAGGGGGCCGGGGAGCTGTTTTTT CASRNRQGAGELFF
TRBD1 TRBJ1-3 once TRBV7-2 TGTGCCAGCAGCCCTAGGACAGGACGAAACACCATATATTTT CASSPRTGRNTIYF
TRBD1 TRBJ2-7 - TRBV18 TGTGCCAGCTCCACAGGGGACGGAGCCTACGAGCAGTACTTC CASSTGDGAYEQYF
- TRBJ2-2 - TRBV7-2 TGTGCCAGCAGGCCAATGGGGGGTAACACCGGGGAGCTGTTTTTT CASRPMGGNTGELFF
- TRBJ2-1 - TRBV9 TGTGCCAGCAGCGTCCAGACGGGTTACAATGAGCAGTTCTTC CASSVQTGYNEQFF